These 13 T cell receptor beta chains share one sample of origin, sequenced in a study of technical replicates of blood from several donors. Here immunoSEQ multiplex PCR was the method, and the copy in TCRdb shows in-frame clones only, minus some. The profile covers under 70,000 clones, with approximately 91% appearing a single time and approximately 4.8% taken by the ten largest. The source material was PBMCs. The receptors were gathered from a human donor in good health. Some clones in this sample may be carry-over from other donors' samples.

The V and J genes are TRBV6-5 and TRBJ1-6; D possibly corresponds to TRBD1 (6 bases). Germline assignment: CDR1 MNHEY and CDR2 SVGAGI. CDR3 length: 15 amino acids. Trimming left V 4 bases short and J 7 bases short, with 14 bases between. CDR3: CASSSTKGENSPLHF. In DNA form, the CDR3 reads TGTGCCAGCAGTTCGACCAAGGGGGAAAATTCACCCCTCCACTTT.

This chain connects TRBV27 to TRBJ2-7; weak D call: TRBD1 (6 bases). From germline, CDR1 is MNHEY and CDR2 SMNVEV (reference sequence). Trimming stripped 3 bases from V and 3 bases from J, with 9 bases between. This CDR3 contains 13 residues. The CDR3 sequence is CASSFPGDYEQYF. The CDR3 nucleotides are TGTGCCAGCAGTTTCCCAGGGGACTACGAGCAGTACTTC.

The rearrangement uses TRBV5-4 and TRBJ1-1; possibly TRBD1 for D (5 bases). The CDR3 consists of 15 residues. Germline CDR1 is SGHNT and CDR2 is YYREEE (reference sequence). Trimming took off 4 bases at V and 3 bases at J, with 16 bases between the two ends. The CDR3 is CASSPGTGWDTEAFF. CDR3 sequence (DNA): TGTGCCAGCAGCCCAGGCACAGGATGGGACACTGAAGCTTTCTTT.

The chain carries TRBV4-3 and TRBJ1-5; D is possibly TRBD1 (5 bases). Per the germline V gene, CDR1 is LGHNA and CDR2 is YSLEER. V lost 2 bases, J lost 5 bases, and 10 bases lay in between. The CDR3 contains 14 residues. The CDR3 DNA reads TGCGCCAGCAGCCAAAGGACATTTGATCAGCCCCAGCATTTT. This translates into CASSQRTFDQPQHF.

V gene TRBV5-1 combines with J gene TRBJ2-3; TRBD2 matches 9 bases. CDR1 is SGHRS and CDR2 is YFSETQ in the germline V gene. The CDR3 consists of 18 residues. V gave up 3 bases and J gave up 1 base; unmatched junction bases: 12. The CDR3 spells CASSSTSGPSRGTDTQYF. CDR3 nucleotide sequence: TGCGCCAGCAGCTCAACTAGCGGGCCTTCTCGGGGCACAGATACGCAGTATTTT.

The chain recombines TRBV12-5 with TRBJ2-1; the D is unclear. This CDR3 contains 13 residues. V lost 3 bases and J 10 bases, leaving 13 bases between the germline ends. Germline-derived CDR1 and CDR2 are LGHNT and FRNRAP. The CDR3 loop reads CASGFFLGFEQFF. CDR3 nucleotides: TGTGCTAGTGGTTTCTTCCTGGGCTTCGAGCAGTTCTTC. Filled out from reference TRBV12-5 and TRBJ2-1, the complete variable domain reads DARVTQTPRHKVTEMGQEVTMRCQPILGHNTVFWYRQTMMQGLELLAYFRNRAPLDDSGMPKDRFSAEMPDATLATLKIQPSEPRDSAVYFCASGFFLGFEQFFGPGTRLTVL.

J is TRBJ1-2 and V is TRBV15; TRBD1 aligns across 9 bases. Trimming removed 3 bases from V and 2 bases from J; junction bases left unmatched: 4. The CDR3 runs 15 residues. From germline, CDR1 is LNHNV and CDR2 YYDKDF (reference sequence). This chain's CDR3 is CATSSTGTGNYGYTF. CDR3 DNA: TGTGCCACCAGCAGCACCGGGACAGGGAACTATGGCTACACCTTC.

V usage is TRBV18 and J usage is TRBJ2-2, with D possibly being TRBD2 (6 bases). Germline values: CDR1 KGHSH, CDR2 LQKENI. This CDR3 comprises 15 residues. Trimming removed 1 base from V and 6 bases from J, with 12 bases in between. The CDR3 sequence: CASSPRLDWSGELFF. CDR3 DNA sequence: TGTGCCAGCTCACCACGACTAGATTGGTCCGGGGAGCTGTTTTTT. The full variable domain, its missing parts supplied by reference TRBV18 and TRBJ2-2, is NAGVMQNPRHLVRRRGQEARLRCSPMKGHSHVYWYRQLPEEGLKFMVYLQKENIIDESGMPKERFSAEFPKEGPSILRIQQVVRGDSAAYFCASSPRLDWSGELFFGEGSRLTVL.

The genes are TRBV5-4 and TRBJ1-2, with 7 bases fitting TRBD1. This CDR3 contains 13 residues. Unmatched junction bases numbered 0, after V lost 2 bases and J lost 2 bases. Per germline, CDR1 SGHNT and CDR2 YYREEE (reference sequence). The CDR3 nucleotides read TGTGCCAGCAGCTTCAGGGGGAACTATGGCTACACCTTC. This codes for CASSFRGNYGYTF.

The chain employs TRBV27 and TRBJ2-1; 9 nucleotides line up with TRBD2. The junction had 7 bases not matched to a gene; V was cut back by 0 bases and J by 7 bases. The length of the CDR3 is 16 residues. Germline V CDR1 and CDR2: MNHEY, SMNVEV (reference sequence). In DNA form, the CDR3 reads TGTGCCAGCAGTTTATCGTTGCGGGGGGGCCGGAATGAGCAGTTCTTC. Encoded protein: CASSLSLRGGRNEQFF.

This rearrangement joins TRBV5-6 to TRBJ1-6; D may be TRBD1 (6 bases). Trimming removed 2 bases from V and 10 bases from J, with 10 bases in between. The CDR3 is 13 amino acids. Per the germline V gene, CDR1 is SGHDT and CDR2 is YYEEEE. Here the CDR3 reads CASSFSGDSPLHF. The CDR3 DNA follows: TGTGCCAGCAGCTTCTCAGGGGACTCACCCCTCCACTTT.

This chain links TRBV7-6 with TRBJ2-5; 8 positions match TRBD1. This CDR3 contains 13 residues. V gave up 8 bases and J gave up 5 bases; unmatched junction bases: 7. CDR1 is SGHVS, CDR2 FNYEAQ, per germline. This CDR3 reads CASEDRDGETQYF. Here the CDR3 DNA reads TGTGCCAGCGAGGACAGGGACGGGGAGACCCAGTACTTC.

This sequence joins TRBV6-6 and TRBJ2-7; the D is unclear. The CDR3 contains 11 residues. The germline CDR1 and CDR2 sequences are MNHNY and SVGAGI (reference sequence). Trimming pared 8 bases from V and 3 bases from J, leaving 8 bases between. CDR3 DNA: TGTGCCAGCGGTCCAGTCTACGAGCAGTACTTC. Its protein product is CASGPVYEQYF.